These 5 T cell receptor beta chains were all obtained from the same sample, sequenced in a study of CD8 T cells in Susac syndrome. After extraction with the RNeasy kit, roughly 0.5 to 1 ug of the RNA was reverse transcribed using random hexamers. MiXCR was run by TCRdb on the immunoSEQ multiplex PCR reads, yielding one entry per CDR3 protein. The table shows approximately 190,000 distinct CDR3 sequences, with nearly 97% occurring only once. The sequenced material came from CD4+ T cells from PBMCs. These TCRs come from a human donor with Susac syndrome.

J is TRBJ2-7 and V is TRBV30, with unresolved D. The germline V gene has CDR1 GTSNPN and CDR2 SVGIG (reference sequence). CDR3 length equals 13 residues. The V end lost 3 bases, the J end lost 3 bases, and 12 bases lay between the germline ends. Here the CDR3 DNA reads TGTGCCTGGAGCGCCCCCATGGGCTACGAGCAGTACTTC. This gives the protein CAWSAPMGYEQYF.

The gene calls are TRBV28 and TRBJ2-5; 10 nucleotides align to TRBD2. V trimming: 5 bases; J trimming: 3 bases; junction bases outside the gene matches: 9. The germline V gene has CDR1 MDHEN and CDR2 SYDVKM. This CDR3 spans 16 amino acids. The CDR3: CASSLPSAGGKETQYF. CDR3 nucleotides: TGTGCCAGCAGTCTCCCCTCAGCGGGGGGGAAAGAGACCCAGTACTTC. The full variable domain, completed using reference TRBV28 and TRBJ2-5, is DVKVTQSSRYLVKRTGEKVFLECVQDMDHENMFWYRQDPGLGLRLIYFSYDVKMKEKGDIPEGYSVSREKKERFSLILESASTNQTSMYLCASSLPSAGGKETQYFGPGTRLLVL.

The CDR3 bases are TGCGCCAGCAGCCCGGGGGATACTAGGGCCTACGAGCAGTACTTC. The encoded protein is CASSPGDTRAYEQYF. The V and J genes are TRBV5-1 and TRBJ2-7; possible D gene TRBD2, 6 bases. Germline V gene data show CDR1 as SGHRS and CDR2 as YFSETQ. This CDR3 is 15 amino acids long. Trimming stripped 4 bases from V and 2 bases from J, with 16 bases between.

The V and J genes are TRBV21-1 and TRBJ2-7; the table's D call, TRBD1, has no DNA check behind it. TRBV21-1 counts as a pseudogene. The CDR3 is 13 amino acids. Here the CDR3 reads CASNGACSDEQYF. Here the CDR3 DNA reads TGTGCCAGCAACGGGGCTTGCTCGGACGAGCAGTACTTC.

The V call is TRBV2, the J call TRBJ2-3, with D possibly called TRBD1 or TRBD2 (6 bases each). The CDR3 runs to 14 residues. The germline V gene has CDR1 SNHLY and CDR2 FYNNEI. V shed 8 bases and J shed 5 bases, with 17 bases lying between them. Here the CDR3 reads CASGSGVEGDTQYF. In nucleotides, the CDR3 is TGTGCCAGCGGATCAGGGGTGGAGGGAGATACGCAGTATTTT.